Here is one T cell receptor beta chain with its context. Its antigen is not identified. The record originates from a study of cytomegalovirus exposure and HLA in healthy donors. Background on the study: Early release data held tens of millions of unique TCRs from HLA-typed donors. Findings and caveats of the study: Immune exposure information comprised only CMV serostatus. Associated with cytomegalovirus, according to the listing, were some 180 TCR beta chains. Later on, an analysis tied around 17,000 TCR beta sequences to HLA alleles at 0.05 false discovery rate.

The PCR contained 60 Vbeta and 13 Jbeta primers. Data came from immunoSEQ multiplex PCR; TCRdb stores just in-frame clones and leaves some out. The profile shows about 100,000 clones, approximately 79% of them singletons. V was shortened by 0 bases and J by 6 bases, with 9 bases between the two germline ends. Per the germline V gene, CDR1 is MNHNS and CDR2 is SASEGT. CDR3 length: 14 residues. This TCR was recovered from a woman aged 40 to 50 in good health and CMV-seropositive. The V call is TRBV6-1, the J call TRBJ1-5, with D uncertain. Source material: PBMCs. This chain's CDR3 is CASSEASPRQPQHF. The CDR3 DNA sequence: TGTGCCAGCAGTGAAGCGTCCCCCCGTCAGCCCCAGCATTTT.